Sequencing of this T cell receptor (beta chain) was carried out in a study of blood T cell repertoires in COVID-19. Study details: The study drew acute and convalescent COVID-19 samples from the United States, Italy and Spain. T cells, B-cell-depleted T cells, or PBMCs provided the cDNA or gDNA that served as material.

This clone was seen only once. The germline V gene has CDR1 SGHTA and CDR2 FQGTGA. The length of the CDR3 is 16 residues. Trimming removed 5 bases from V and 4 bases from J; junction bases left unmatched: 5. Authors' analysis steps: Estimated nucleated cell counts came from reference gene primer amplification. Sequencing used immunoSEQ multiplex PCR; TCRdb keeps in-frame clones, though not all of them. For V, J and clone size, that table is used; D and trimming come from the DNA. The table has more than 250,000 clones, roughly 87% seen once. The material sequenced was peripheral blood. This chain uses TRBV7-3 with TRBJ2-3; TRBD2 matches at 14 bases. The sequence derives from a man over 45 with active or convalescent COVID-19. CDR3 sequence (DNA): TGTGCCAGCAGCCCCCGGACTAGCGGGGGGCCAGATACGCAGTATTTT. Translating gives CASSPRTSGGPDTQYF.